Listed below are T cell receptor beta chains from one sample, sequenced in a study of shared clonotypes between healthy human individuals. The table came from immunoSEQ multiplex PCR; TCRdb's copy has only in-frame clones and leaves some out. Of roughly 2,300,000 clones in the sample, just under 95% were seen once. The specimen was naive CD4+ T cells from PBMCs. Receptors originate from a man aged 18-30 years in good health. Some clones in this sample may be carry-over from other donors' samples. Both conserved end residues are part of each CDR3. The order of the fields is CDR3 protein, CDR3 DNA, V gene, clone size, J gene, D gene. The D gene is left open where the match is weak. The listing skips clone size in some rows; elsewhere it reads once, few, many or a size class.

CASSLSPQSRNQPQHF,TGTGCCAGCAGTTTATCCCCACAGTCTAGAAATCAGCCCCAGCATTTT,TRBV27,NA,TRBJ1-5,NA
CASSQESSGGSGQYF,TGCGCCAGCAGCCAAGAGTCTAGTGGGGGGAGTGGGCAGTACTTC,TRBV4-1,NA,TRBJ2-7,NA
CASSRQVGSGNTIYF,TGTGCCAGCAGTCGACAGGTGGGGTCTGGAAACACCATATATTTT,TRBV6-6,NA,TRBJ1-3,NA
CASSSPLQGMNTEAFF,TGTGCCAGCAGCTCCCCATTACAGGGGATGAACACTGAAGCTTTCTTT,TRBV7-9,NA,TRBJ1-1,TRBD1
CASSLAPPGVTGELFF,TGTGCCAGCAGCTTAGCCCCCCCCGGGGTCACCGGGGAGCTGTTTTTT,TRBV7-6,NA,TRBJ2-2,NA
CAISDRVSPREQFF,TGTGCCATCAGTGATCGGGTCAGCCCAAGGGAGCAGTTCTTC,TRBV10-3,NA,TRBJ2-1,NA
CASKGWQNTEAFF,TGTGCCAGCAAGGGTTGGCAGAACACTGAAGCTTTCTTT,TRBV6-1,once,TRBJ1-1,NA
CASSLSWDLNEKLFF,TGTGCCAGCAGCCTAAGCTGGGACTTAAATGAAAAACTGTTTTTT,TRBV7-9,once,TRBJ1-4,NA
CASSLGPGETLNTGELFF,TGCGCCAGCAGCTTGGGGCCAGGGGAAACCCTGAACACCGGGGAGCTGTTTTTT,TRBV5-1,once,TRBJ2-2,NA
CASSGRQGSYNEQFF,TGTGCCAGCAGTGGTAGACAGGGCTCCTACAATGAGCAGTTCTTC,TRBV7-3,NA,TRBJ2-1,TRBD1
CASSLDGGYEQYF,TGTGCCAGCAGCTTAGACGGGGGCTACGAGCAGTACTTC,TRBV7-6,NA,TRBJ2-7,NA
CASSLGLANYEQYF,TGTGCCAGCAGCTTAGGGCTAGCGAACTACGAGCAGTACTTC,TRBV7-9,NA,TRBJ2-7,NA
CASSRLNYGYTF,TGTGCCAGCAGTCGCCTCAACTATGGCTACACCTTC,TRBV6-5,NA,TRBJ1-2,NA
CSAQGGQGNTGELFF,TGCAGCGCCCAGGGGGGGCAGGGGAACACCGGGGAGCTGTTTTTT,TRBV29-1,NA,TRBJ2-2,NA
CASRDRDSTNEKLFF,TGTGCCAGCAGGGACCGAGACTCAACTAATGAAAAACTGTTTTTT,TRBV2,NA,TRBJ1-4,NA
CASSEKLLGTEAFF,TGTGCCAGCAGTGAGAAATTGTTGGGGACTGAAGCTTTCTTT,TRBV28,NA,TRBJ1-1,NA
CASSLNRDHTDTQYF,TGTGCCAGCTCACTTAATCGGGACCACACAGATACGCAGTATTTT,TRBV18,NA,TRBJ2-3,NA
CASSLGSLGVSETQYF,TGTGCCAGCAGCTTAGGTAGTCTCGGCGTATCGGAGACCCAGTACTTC,TRBV5-4,NA,TRBJ2-5,NA
CASSLVQQQVYEQYF,TGTGCCAGCAGCTTAGTCCAGCAGCAGGTCTACGAGCAGTACTTC,TRBV7-2,NA,TRBJ2-7,NA
CASSDRTAPGGYTF,TGTGCCAGCAGCGACAGGACAGCCCCAGGAGGCTACACCTTC,TRBV9,NA,TRBJ1-2,NA
CASSLALIAGGRLGETQYF,TGCGCCAGCAGCTTGGCCCTTATAGCGGGAGGGCGCCTGGGAGAGACCCAGTACTTC,TRBV5-1,NA,TRBJ2-5,TRBD2
CASSLEGGGNNEQFF,TGTGCCAGCAGCTTAGAGGGGGGAGGCAACAATGAGCAGTTCTTC,TRBV11-3,NA,TRBJ2-1,NA
CAWSDSYEQYF,TGTGCCTGGAGTGACAGCTACGAGCAGTACTTC,TRBV30,NA,TRBJ2-7,NA
CASSLSAGGIYGYTF,TGTGCCAGCAGTTTATCGGCAGGGGGCATCTATGGCTACACCTTC,TRBV27,NA,TRBJ1-2,TRBD1
CASSTQTVPYGYTF,TGTGCCAGCAGCACCCAGACAGTGCCCTATGGCTACACCTTC,TRBV7-9,NA,TRBJ1-2,NA
CASSELLEGMRAFF,TGTGCCAGCAGTGAGCTACTTGAGGGGATGAGAGCTTTCTTT,TRBV6-1,NA,TRBJ1-1,NA